A single sample gave rise to the 18 T cell receptor beta chains below, sequenced in a study of vaccination and CD4 T cells after COVID-19. For these TCRs, the target antigens are not known. Cultured CD4+ T-cell DNA underwent Oncomine TCR Beta short-read sequencing. Using its own MiXCR run on the PCR reads, TCRdb lists one record per CDR3 protein. The sample contains about 15,000 distinct CDR3 sequences, around 55% of which appear only once. As to treatment: approximately nine-day PBMC culture with coronavirus spike peptide pools or control peptides (ViraFEST assay). The specimen sequenced was CD4+ T cells from blood, cultured in vitro. These receptor sequences come from a human donor who had recovered from COVID-19.

The rearrangement uses TRBV18 and TRBJ2-5; D may be TRBD1 (6 bases). CDR1 KGHSH and CDR2 LQKENI come from the germline V gene. CDR3 length equals 13 residues. V lost 5 bases, J lost 5 bases, and 12 bases lay in between. The CDR3 coding sequence is TGTGCCAGCTCATCGGACCAGGGGGAGACCCAGTACTTC. Protein product: CASSSDQGETQYF.

This clonotype was counted a few times. This chain uses TRBV20-1 with TRBJ1-6; the D is unclear. CDR3 length: 16 residues. Germline V gene data show CDR1 as DFQATT and CDR2 as SNEGSKA (reference sequence). V was clipped by 5 bases and J by 0 bases, with 14 bases between them. The DNA of the CDR3 is TGCAGTGCTTACACCCGAGAGGGCTCCTATAATTCACCCCTCCACTTT. Translation: CSAYTREGSYNSPLHF.

The chain combines TRBV9 with TRBJ2-3, with 10 bases identical to TRBD2. Looked up from germline, CDR1 is SGDLS and CDR2 is YYNGEE. This CDR3 is built from 16 residues. V was pared by 1 base and J by 4 bases, with 6 bases of the junction left unmatched. In DNA form, the CDR3 reads TGTGCCAGCAGCGTACCACCTAGCGGGAGTTCAGATACGCAGTATTTT. It translates to CASSVPPSGSSDTQYF.

The chain combines TRBV28 with TRBJ1-4; TRBD1 might be the D (5 bases). Germline V lookup: CDR1 MDHEN, CDR2 SYDVKM. There are 14 residues in the CDR3. Trimming cost V 6 bases and J 2 bases, with 10 bases left between them. Here the CDR3 reads CASSGTDTNEKLFF. CDR3 DNA sequence: TGTGCCAGCAGCGGGACCGACACTAATGAAAAACTGTTTTTT.

The chain joins TRBV10-2 to TRBJ2-3, with 8 bases matching TRBD2. V lost 8 bases and J lost 5; bases outside the gene matches: 9. CDR1 is WSHSY, CDR2 SAAADI, per germline. The CDR3 contains 14 residues. The CDR3 here is CASGPTGGRDTQYF. In nucleotides, the CDR3 is TGCGCCAGCGGCCCGACGGGAGGGAGAGATACGCAGTATTTT.

The chain combines TRBV7-9 with TRBJ2-7; no firm D call. There are 15 residues in the CDR3. The V end was cut by 2 bases, the J end by 4 bases, with 15 bases between. From germline, CDR1 is SEHNR and CDR2 FQNEAQ (reference sequence). As DNA, the CDR3 is TGTGCCAGCAGCTTATCAATCGACAACTCATACGAGCAGTACTTC. Protein: CASSLSIDNSYEQYF.

V and J are TRBV14 and TRBJ1-2, with D uncertain. The germline CDR1 and CDR2 sequences are SGHDN and FVKESK. The CDR3 consists of 14 residues. V dropped 4 bases and J dropped 0 bases, with 9 bases sitting between them. This CDR3 reads CASSRGTSNYGYTF. The CDR3 region has the DNA TGTGCCAGCAGCCGAGGAACGTCTAACTATGGCTACACCTTC.

J is TRBJ1-6 and V is TRBV28; 10 bases map to TRBD1. The junction had 8 bases not matched to a gene; V was cut back by 6 bases and J by 9 bases. There are 15 residues in the CDR3. The germline V gene has CDR1 MDHEN and CDR2 SYDVKM. The DNA for the CDR3 is TGTGCCAGCAGCCGAAGGACAGGGGGTGTTTCACCCCTCCACTTT. This translates into CASSRRTGGVSPLHF.

This sequence joins TRBV5-6 and TRBJ1-5, with 10 bases matching TRBD1. Germline V gene data show CDR1 as SGHDT and CDR2 as YYEEEE. The CDR3 spans 14 residues. V shed 3 bases and J 6 bases; nucleotides not matched to a gene: 3. Here the CDR3 DNA reads TGTGCCAGCAGCTCTGGGACAGGGGTTCAGCCCCAGCATTTT. Translated, it gives CASSSGTGVQPQHF.

This chain links TRBV5-4 with TRBJ2-2; D uncertain. CDR3 length equals 15 residues. Trimming took off 1 base at V and 0 bases at J, with 7 bases between the two ends. Germline CDR1 is SGHNT and CDR2 is YYREEE (reference sequence). CDR3 amino acids: CASSLQTSNTGELFF. The CDR3 DNA is TGTGCCAGCAGCTTGCAGACTTCGAACACCGGGGAGCTGTTTTTT.

The chain couples TRBV7-8 to TRBJ2-5; D gene unclear. This CDR3 has 15 residues. V was pared by 3 bases and J by 3 bases, with 14 bases between. Looked up from germline, CDR1 is SGHVS and CDR2 is FQNEAQ. The CDR3 nucleotides read TGTGCCAGCAGCTTTGGTCCAAGGCCAGAAGAGACCCAGTACTTC. It codes for CASSFGPRPEETQYF.

The rearrangement links TRBV28 to TRBJ2-7; no clear D. Trimming took off 5 bases at V and 5 bases at J, with 19 bases between the two ends. The CDR3 extends over 15 amino acids. Per germline, CDR1 MDHEN and CDR2 SYDVKM. CDR3 in amino acids: CASSPVAPTRHEQYF. CDR3 coding DNA: TGTGCCAGCAGTCCGGTGGCCCCGACAAGACACGAGCAGTACTTC. Together with reference TRBV28 and TRBJ2-7, the CDR3 gives the full variable domain: DVKVTQSSRYLVKRTGEKVFLECVQDMDHENMFWYRQDPGLGLRLIYFSYDVKMKEKGDIPEGYSVSREKKERFSLILESASTNQTSMYLCASSPVAPTRHEQYFGPGTRLTVT.

The chain employs TRBV29-1 and TRBJ2-7; 10 bases are shared with TRBD1. The CDR3 runs to 13 residues. Germline CDR1 is SQVTM and CDR2 is ANQGSEA. V shed 7 bases, J shed 7 bases, and the junction held 10 bases outside the gene matches. The DNA for the CDR3 is TGCAGCGGGCGGACAGGGGGGGCGAGGGAGCAGTACTTC. This encodes CSGRTGGAREQYF.

This chain links TRBV7-9 with TRBJ2-5; 9 nucleotides line up with TRBD1. Unmatched junction bases numbered 5, after V lost 3 bases and J lost 0 bases. CDR1 and CDR2 (germline): SEHNR, FQNEAQ (reference sequence). This CDR3 is 16 amino acids long. CDR3 sequence (DNA): TGTGCCAGCAGCTTTTCGACAGGGGGGTACCAAGAGACCCAGTACTTC. This codes for CASSFSTGGYQETQYF.

This chain uses TRBV5-4 with TRBJ2-3; the D call may be TRBD1 or TRBD2 (5 bases each). Germline V CDR1 and CDR2: SGHNT, YYREEE (reference sequence). The CDR3 consists of 14 residues. Trimming cost V 0 bases and J 4 bases, with 9 bases left between them. The DNA for the CDR3 is TGTGCCAGCAGCTTGGAGGGACGCCCAGATACGCAGTATTTT. This gives the protein CASSLEGRPDTQYF.

The chain couples TRBV20-1 to TRBJ2-5, with D possibly TRBD2 on 5 matching bases. The CDR3 has 13 amino acids. Germline CDR1 DFQATT, CDR2 SNEGSKA (reference sequence). Trimming removed 6 bases from V and 2 bases from J, with 13 bases in between. CDR3 coding DNA: TGCAGTGCCCCAACTAGGGCACAAGAGACCCAGTACTTC. This codes for CSAPTRAQETQYF.

The chain employs TRBV30 and TRBJ1-5; 7 bases align to TRBD1. The J segment lost 11 bases and the V segment lost 3 bases, leaving 13 bases of the junction unmatched. The CDR3 totals 14 residues. CDR1 is GTSNPN, CDR2 SVGIG, per germline (reference sequence). For the CDR3, the DNA is TGTGCCTGGAGGGGGGACAGTATCGCCGCGGCCCAGCATTTT. It translates to CAWRGDSIAAAQHF.

The table lists this clonotype with a few counts. The rearrangement uses TRBV19 and TRBJ1-5, with no clear D. The CDR3 sequence is 13 residues long. CDR1 is LNHDA, CDR2 SQIVND, per germline (reference sequence). V dropped 5 bases and J dropped 0 bases, with 5 bases sitting between them. The CDR3, as DNA: TGTGCCAGTAGTGGGGATAGCAATCAGCCCCAGCATTTT. Translated, it gives CASSGDSNQPQHF.